What follows are 22 T cell receptor beta chains derived from one specimen sequenced in a study of CD8 T cells in Susac syndrome. cDNA came from around 0.5 to 1 ug RNA primed by random hexamers. One entry per CDR3 protein, called by TCRdb with MiXCR from the immunoSEQ multiplex PCR reads. The table has a few hundred thousand distinct CDR3 sequences, about 94% seen once. The specimen was CD4+ T cells from PBMCs. All receptors derive from a human donor with Susac syndrome.

V gene TRBV7-9 combines with J gene TRBJ2-5; 7 bases align to TRBD1. CDR1 is SEHNR and CDR2 is FQNEAQ in the germline V gene (reference sequence). There are 14 residues in the CDR3. J gave up 1 base and V 4 bases, and 3 bases lay outside the gene matches. CDR3 nucleotide sequence: TGTGCCAGCAGCTGGGACAGTTTCCAAGAGACCCAGTACTTC. Protein: CASSWDSFQETQYF.

The rearrangement joins TRBV3-1 to TRBJ2-5, with 12 bases lining up with TRBD2. CDR1 and CDR2 (germline): LGHDT, YNNKEL (reference sequence). The CDR3 covers 16 residues. The V segment lost 0 bases and the J segment 3 bases; nucleotides outside the gene matches: 2. The CDR3 spells CASSQDASGGEETQYF. CDR3 nucleotide sequence: TGTGCCAGCAGCCAAGACGCTAGCGGGGGGGAAGAGACCCAGTACTTC.

This clonotype is a singleton in its sample. The chain joins TRBV6-1 to TRBJ1-1; D uncertain. V was clipped by 6 bases and J by 1 base, with 3 bases between them. Germline V gene sequence: CDR1 MNHNS, CDR2 SASEGT. The CDR3 spans 11 residues. DNA for the CDR3: TGTGCCAGCAGGAAGAACACTGAAGCTTTCTTT. Its protein is CASRKNTEAFF.

The V and J genes are TRBV29-1 and TRBJ1-2, with D hard to call. V was shortened by 0 bases and J by 9 bases, with 5 bases between the two germline ends. CDR3 length: 10 amino acids. Germline CDR1 is SQVTM and CDR2 is ANQGSEA. The CDR3 sequence: CSVEEGRYTF. The CDR3 nucleotides are TGCAGCGTTGAAGAAGGACGCTACACCTTC.

The J gene is TRBJ2-5, the V gene TRBV20-1; 7 nucleotides agree with TRBD1. CDR3 size: 13 residues. The V gene end was trimmed by 1 base and the J gene end by 3 bases; junction bases not matched to a gene: 2. CDR1 and CDR2 from the germline V gene are DFQATT and SNEGSKA (reference sequence). The CDR3: CSARATGEETQYF. CDR3 DNA: TGCAGTGCTAGAGCCACAGGGGAAGAGACCCAGTACTTC.

The chain links TRBV4-3 to TRBJ2-5; TRBD2 matches 7 bases. The germline CDR1 and CDR2 sequences are LGHNA and YSLEER. Germline trimming cut 1 base from V and 4 bases from J; bases unmatched to any gene: 18. This CDR3 contains 19 residues. The CDR3 loop reads CASSQGNLLGLQLGETQYF. The DNA for the CDR3 is TGCGCCAGCAGCCAAGGGAACCTCCTGGGACTACAACTAGGAGAGACCCAGTACTTC.

The chain recombines TRBV6-5 with TRBJ2-5, with 9 nucleotides matching TRBD1. The CDR3 totals 17 residues. The trim removed 4 bases at V and 2 bases at J, leaving 11 bases unmatched. CDR1 is MNHEY, CDR2 SVGAGI, per germline. In DNA, the CDR3 is TGTGCCAGCAGTTTCAAACCGACAGGGGGGGAGCAAGAGACCCAGTACTTC. Its protein is CASSFKPTGGEQETQYF.

CDR3 protein: CASSAGPPGYTF. CDR3 DNA sequence: TGTGCCAGCAGCGCAGGACCCCCTGGCTACACCTTC. The rearrangement joins TRBV11-2 to TRBJ1-2; D gene ambiguous. CDR3 length: 12 amino acids. The V gene's germline CDR1 is SGHAT and CDR2 FQNNGV. With 5 bases removed from V and 7 bases from J, the gap between germline ends came to 11 bases. Combining the CDR3 with reference TRBV11-2 and TRBJ1-2 gives the whole variable domain EAGVAQSPRYKIIEKRQSVAFWCNPISGHATLYWYQQILGQGPKLLIQFQNNGVVDDSQLPKDRFSAERLKGVDSTLKIQPAKLEDSAVYLCASSAGPPGYTFGSGTRLTVV.

The rearrangement uses TRBV6-5 and TRBJ2-3, with a tentative D call TRBD1 (7 bases). The ends were cut back, 1 base at V and 1 base at J, with 15 bases in the middle. The CDR3 contains 17 residues. Germline values: CDR1 MNHEY, CDR2 SVGAGI. The CDR3 reads CASSYWRGPGGTDTQYF. Here the CDR3 DNA reads TGTGCCAGCAGTTACTGGAGGGGGCCAGGGGGCACAGATACGCAGTATTTT.

The V and J genes are TRBV2 and TRBJ2-5; D remains unclear. The CDR3 runs 13 residues. The V and J ends lost 4 bases and 1 base respectively, with 7 bases between them. Germline values: CDR1 SNHLY, CDR2 FYNNEI. The CDR3 coding sequence is TGTGCCAGCAGTGTGAGCCGCCAAGAGACCCAGTACTTC. This encodes CASSVSRQETQYF.

The rearrangement links TRBV6-4 to TRBJ1-2; D might be TRBD1 (6 bases). Germline assignment: CDR1 MRHNA and CDR2 SNTAGT. Trimming left V 3 bases short and J 8 bases short, with 19 bases between. The CDR3 extends over 15 amino acids. CDR3: CASSERQGRPGGYTF. In DNA form, the CDR3 reads TGTGCCAGCAGTGAACGCCAGGGGCGGCCGGGAGGCTACACCTTC.

The chain recombines TRBV19 with TRBJ2-7, with 13 bases lining up with TRBD2. CDR3 length: 15 amino acids. Germline CDR1 and CDR2: LNHDA and SQIVND (reference sequence). V trimming: 3 bases; J trimming: 5 bases; junction bases outside the gene matches: 4. CDR3 protein: CASSIGTSGADEQYF. CDR3 bases: TGTGCCAGTAGTATTGGGACTAGCGGGGCAGACGAGCAGTACTTC.

The chain links TRBV20-1 to TRBJ2-7; the D call may be TRBD1 or TRBD2 (5 bases each). The ends were cut back, 0 bases at V and 5 bases at J, with 17 bases in the middle. The CDR3 has 15 amino acids. Germline CDR1 reads DFQATT; CDR2 reads SNEGSKA (reference sequence). The chain's CDR3 is CSARDGLRDRDEQYF. CDR3 nucleotide sequence: TGCAGTGCTAGAGATGGGCTCCGGGACCGTGACGAGCAGTACTTC.

This clonotype was seen just once. The V call is TRBV30, the J call TRBJ1-4; D is perhaps TRBD1 (5 bases). Per germline, CDR1 GTSNPN and CDR2 SVGIG (reference sequence). The CDR3 runs 15 residues. The ends were cut back, 0 bases at V and 3 bases at J, with 11 bases in the middle. The CDR3 loop is CAWSVFDSSNEKLFF. In nucleotides, the CDR3 is TGTGCCTGGAGTGTATTTGACAGCTCTAATGAAAAACTGTTTTTT.

The chain carries TRBV20-1 and TRBJ1-3; no clear D gene. This CDR3 spans 13 amino acids. Trimming stripped 3 bases from V and 2 bases from J, with 8 bases between. In germline, CDR1 is DFQATT, CDR2 SNEGSKA (reference sequence). CDR3 in amino acids: CSASGPTGNTIYF. In DNA, the CDR3 is TGCAGTGCTAGTGGACCGACTGGAAACACCATATATTTT.

This chain uses TRBV28 with TRBJ2-3, with 8 bases fitting TRBD2. Germline V gene data show CDR1 as MDHEN and CDR2 as SYDVKM. Trimming took 4 bases from V and 6 from J; bases not matched to a gene: 12. This CDR3 has 16 residues. CDR3 in DNA: TGTGCCAGCAGTTCCGGGGGGGCCAGTGTCAGGGATACGCAGTATTTT. Translated: CASSSGGASVRDTQYF.

The chain employs TRBV5-4 and TRBJ1-1, with TRBD1 matching 8 bases. From germline, CDR1 is SGHNT and CDR2 YYREEE (reference sequence). The junction had 5 bases not matched to a gene; V was cut back by 7 bases and J by 0 bases. This CDR3 is built from 14 residues. The CDR3 loop is CASGQQGVNTEAFF. The CDR3 DNA sequence: TGTGCCAGCGGACAACAGGGGGTGAACACTGAAGCTTTCTTT.

This rearrangement joins TRBV19 to TRBJ1-2; 7 positions match TRBD1. Losses at the gene ends were 4 bases for V and 4 bases for J; bases not matched to a gene: 6. CDR3 size: 14 residues. The germline gives CDR1 LNHDA, CDR2 SQIVND (reference sequence). CDR3 residues: CASSTSGQLYGYTF. The CDR3 bases are TGTGCCAGTAGTACCTCGGGACAGCTCTATGGCTACACCTTC. The variable domain in full, with the rest retrieved from reference TRBV19 and TRBJ1-2, is DGGITQSPKYLFRKEGQNVTLSCEQNLNHDAMYWYRQDPGQGLRLIYYSQIVNDFQKGDIAEGYSVSREKKESFPLTVTSAQKNPTAFYLCASSTSGQLYGYTFGSGTRLTVV.

The chain recombines TRBV6-5 with TRBJ2-1; tentative D call: TRBD1 (5 bases). Germline CDR1 is MNHEY and CDR2 is SVGAGI. The V end lost 6 bases, the J end lost 6 bases, and 18 bases lay between the germline ends. CDR3 size: 15 residues. The CDR3 sequence: CASRTTRDAVNEQFF. DNA of the CDR3: TGTGCCAGCAGGACAACCAGGGATGCGGTCAATGAGCAGTTCTTC.

The gene calls are TRBV20-1 and TRBJ2-7, with 9 bases identical to TRBD1. Germline lookup yields CDR1 DFQATT and CDR2 SNEGSKA (reference sequence). Trimming took 3 bases from V and 7 from J; bases not matched to a gene: 1. This CDR3 is 11 amino acids long. This CDR3 reads CSARGQGEQYF. The CDR3 bases are TGCAGTGCTAGGGGACAGGGAGAGCAGTACTTC.

The chain combines TRBV28 with TRBJ2-4; 10 bases match TRBD1. With V trimmed by 2 bases and J by 2 bases, 9 bases remained unmatched. CDR1 is MDHEN, CDR2 SYDVKM, per germline. The CDR3 runs 18 residues. The CDR3 region has the DNA TGTGCCAGCAGTTTACTCCCGGGACAGGGGTACTCCAAAAACATTCAGTACTTC. Amino acids: CASSLLPGQGYSKNIQYF.

The rearrangement links TRBV28 to TRBJ2-7; 9 bases align to TRBD1. V was clipped by 10 bases and J by 7 bases; unmatched bases: 14. CDR3 length: 14 amino acids. Germline lookup yields CDR1 MDHEN and CDR2 SYDVKM. The DNA for the CDR3 is TGTGCCACCGTTGGACAGGGGCTCTCAAGAGAGCAGTACTTC. Its translation is CATVGQGLSREQYF.